These T cell receptor beta chains were read from a single sample in a study of T cell changes during pregnancy in multiple sclerosis. The data were produced by immunoSEQ multiplex PCR, yet TCRdb's version contains in-frame clones alone and is incomplete. The sample lists 45,000 to 60,000 clones; 80% to 90% were seen once. The sample here was CD8+ T cells from peripheral blood mononuclear cells, taken in the second trimester of pregnancy. The source is a female donor with multiple sclerosis, enrolled in a pregnancy study. The CDR3 runs from the conserved cysteine through the conserved F or W. The D gene is left open where the match is weak. Expanded clones are given a class, and other clones once, few, many or no size at all.

v_gene: TRBV19; abundance: NA; j_gene: TRBJ1-1; len: 16; d_gene: TRBD1; CDR3nt: TGTGCCAGTAGTAACCCTCGGACAGGGGAGAACACTGAAGCTTTCTTT; CDR3aa: CASSNPRTGENTEAFF
v_gene: TRBV2; abundance: NA; j_gene: TRBJ1-5; len: 14; d_gene: NA; CDR3nt: TGTGCCAGCAGTCCCAGGGGAAGCAATCAGCCCCAGCATTTT; CDR3aa: CASSPRGSNQPQHF
v_gene: TRBV25-1; abundance: NA; j_gene: TRBJ1-1; len: 16; d_gene: NA; CDR3nt: TGTGCCAGCAGTGAATATTACGCACAGCAGAACACTGAAGCTTTCTTT; CDR3aa: CASSEYYAQQNTEAFF
v_gene: TRBV7-9; abundance: NA; j_gene: TRBJ2-5; len: 17; d_gene: TRBD2; CDR3nt: TGTGCCAGCAGCTCCGAAAGACTAGCGGGGGAGCAAGAGACCCAGTACTTC; CDR3aa: CASSSERLAGEQETQYF
v_gene: TRBV10-2; abundance: NA; j_gene: TRBJ2-7; len: 13; d_gene: NA; CDR3nt: TGCGCCAGCAGTGTCGGGAATCCGGACGAGCAGTACTTC; CDR3aa: CASSVGNPDEQYF
v_gene: TRBV7-9; abundance: NA; j_gene: TRBJ1-2; len: 13; d_gene: NA; CDR3nt: TGTGCCGGAACTAACAGGGTCCTGGGTGGCTACACCTTC; CDR3aa: CAGTNRVLGGYTF
v_gene: TRBV7-3; abundance: NA; j_gene: TRBJ2-2; len: 16; d_gene: NA; CDR3nt: TGTGCCAGCAGCTTTAAAACCGGGGTCAACACCGGGGAGCTGTTTTTT; CDR3aa: CASSFKTGVNTGELFF
v_gene: TRBV13; abundance: NA; j_gene: TRBJ2-7; len: 16; d_gene: TRBD2; CDR3nt: TGTGCCAGCAGCTTAGCGGAGCGGGGAGATCCCTACGAGCAGTACTTC; CDR3aa: CASSLAERGDPYEQYF
v_gene: TRBV2; abundance: NA; j_gene: TRBJ1-2; len: 12; d_gene: NA; CDR3nt: TGTGCCAGCAGTGGCGGGGCAGTTGGCTACACCTTC; CDR3aa: CASSGGAVGYTF
v_gene: TRBV27; abundance: NA; j_gene: TRBJ2-7; len: 14; d_gene: TRBD1; CDR3nt: TGTGCCAGCGCCCTGAGGACAGGGCTCAACGAGCAGTACTTC; CDR3aa: CASALRTGLNEQYF
v_gene: TRBV5-3; abundance: NA; j_gene: TRBJ1-2; len: 12; d_gene: NA; CDR3nt: TGTGCCAGAAGCGGTGAGGCCTATGGCTACACCTTC; CDR3aa: CARSGEAYGYTF
v_gene: TRBV7-9; abundance: NA; j_gene: TRBJ1-1; len: 17; d_gene: TRBD1; CDR3nt: TGTGCCAGCAGCTTATGGGGGACAGGCCCCTTAAACACTGAAGCTTTCTTT; CDR3aa: CASSLWGTGPLNTEAFF
v_gene: TRBV7-9; abundance: NA; j_gene: TRBJ1-3; len: 17; d_gene: NA; CDR3nt: TGTGCCAGCAGCTTAGCTTCGGGCGGGGGTCCCGGAAACACCATATATTTT; CDR3aa: CASSLASGGGPGNTIYF
v_gene: TRBV13; abundance: NA; j_gene: TRBJ1-6; len: 14; d_gene: TRBD1; CDR3nt: TGTGCCAGCAGCTCCGACAGGGGGTTATCACCCCTCCACTTT; CDR3aa: CASSSDRGLSPLHF
v_gene: TRBV4-1; abundance: NA; j_gene: TRBJ2-2; len: 18; d_gene: NA; CDR3nt: TGCGCCAGCAGCCAAGATCTTCTAGCAGACACGAACACCGGGGAGCTGTTTTTT; CDR3aa: CASSQDLLADTNTGELFF
v_gene: TRBV5-1; abundance: few; j_gene: TRBJ2-3; len: 15; d_gene: TRBD2; CDR3nt: TGCGCCAGCAGCCCCGGGACTAGCGGAACAGATACGCAGTATTTT; CDR3aa: CASSPGTSGTDTQYF
v_gene: TRBV10-3; abundance: NA; j_gene: TRBJ2-1; len: 14; d_gene: TRBD1; CDR3nt: TGTGCCATCAGTGCCCCGGGACAGGGGGCTGAGCAGTTCTTC; CDR3aa: CAISAPGQGAEQFF
v_gene: TRBV6-1; abundance: NA; j_gene: TRBJ2-7; len: 15; d_gene: TRBD2; CDR3nt: TGTGCCAGCAGACCTAGCGGGGCGAGCTCCTACGAGCAGTACTTC; CDR3aa: CASRPSGASSYEQYF
v_gene: TRBV4-1; abundance: few; j_gene: TRBJ2-7; len: 13; d_gene: TRBD1; CDR3nt: TGCGCCAGCAGCCAACGACAGGGATACGAGCAGTACTTC; CDR3aa: CASSQRQGYEQYF
v_gene: TRBV29-1; abundance: NA; j_gene: TRBJ1-2; len: 14; d_gene: NA; CDR3nt: TGCAGCGTTGAGGGGGACATTTTGGACTATGGCTACACCTTC; CDR3aa: CSVEGDILDYGYTF
v_gene: TRBV29-1; abundance: NA; j_gene: TRBJ2-1; len: 15; d_gene: TRBD2; CDR3nt: TGCAGCGTTGAAGGTTGGGCTAGCGGATACAATGAGCAGTTCTTC; CDR3aa: CSVEGWASGYNEQFF
v_gene: TRBV10-2; abundance: NA; j_gene: TRBJ1-1; len: 12; d_gene: NA; CDR3nt: TGCGCCAGCAGTGACGTATACACTGAAGCTTTCTTT; CDR3aa: CASSDVYTEAFF
v_gene: TRBV28; abundance: NA; j_gene: TRBJ1-1; len: 10; d_gene: NA; CDR3nt: TGTGCCAGCAGTTTTAATGAAGCTTTCTTT; CDR3aa: CASSFNEAFF
v_gene: TRBV30; abundance: NA; j_gene: TRBJ2-5; len: 14; d_gene: NA; CDR3nt: TGTGCCTGGAGTGGGGAGTGGCAGCAAGAGACCCAGTACTTC; CDR3aa: CAWSGEWQQETQYF
v_gene: TRBV7-3; abundance: once; j_gene: TRBJ1-2; len: 13; d_gene: NA; CDR3nt: TGTGCCAGCAGCTTAGAAGGGGCCGGCGGCTACACCTTC; CDR3aa: CASSLEGAGGYTF
v_gene: TRBV6-1; abundance: NA; j_gene: TRBJ1-2; len: 14; d_gene: TRBD1; CDR3nt: TGTGCCAGCAGTGAGGTTTCAGGGGGCTTTGGCTACACCTTC; CDR3aa: CASSEVSGGFGYTF
v_gene: TRBV27; abundance: NA; j_gene: TRBJ2-1; len: 16; d_gene: NA; CDR3nt: TGTGCCAGCAGTTTATCGAAAGCGGGGACATACAATGAGCAGTTCTTC; CDR3aa: CASSLSKAGTYNEQFF
v_gene: TRBV5-1; abundance: NA; j_gene: TRBJ2-7; len: 12; d_gene: TRBD1; CDR3nt: TGCGCCAGCTGGGACAGTTCCTACGAGCAGTACTTC; CDR3aa: CASWDSSYEQYF
v_gene: TRBV28; abundance: NA; j_gene: TRBJ2-7; len: 14; d_gene: TRBD1; CDR3nt: TGTGCCAGCAGTTTTGGACAGGGTCCCTACGAGCAGTACTTC; CDR3aa: CASSFGQGPYEQYF
v_gene: TRBV10-3; abundance: NA; j_gene: TRBJ1-5; len: 14; d_gene: NA; CDR3nt: TGTGCCATCAGTGAGTCGCTTGGGGCTCAGCCCCAGCATTTT; CDR3aa: CAISESLGAQPQHF
v_gene: TRBV7-3; abundance: NA; j_gene: TRBJ1-5; len: 21; d_gene: TRBD1; CDR3nt: TGTGCCAGCAGCTTAACGGTGCTGGGGACAGGGGGCAGGAGGAGCAATCAGCCCCAGCATTTT; CDR3aa: CASSLTVLGTGGRRSNQPQHF
v_gene: TRBV9; abundance: NA; j_gene: TRBJ2-7; len: 16; d_gene: TRBD2; CDR3nt: TGTGCCAGCAGCTCAGACGGTAGCGGGAGCTCCTACGAGCAGTACTTC; CDR3aa: CASSSDGSGSSYEQYF
v_gene: TRBV7-9; abundance: NA; j_gene: TRBJ1-1; len: 16; d_gene: TRBD1; CDR3nt: TGTGCCAGCACCATTTCCGGGACAGGAGCCTCCGAGGAAGCTTTCTTT; CDR3aa: CASTISGTGASEEAFF
v_gene: TRBV18; abundance: NA; j_gene: TRBJ1-1; len: 16; d_gene: NA; CDR3nt: TGTGCCAGCTCACCACGCAATTTCCCGGCGGACACTGAAGCTTTCTTT; CDR3aa: CASSPRNFPADTEAFF
v_gene: TRBV6-1; abundance: NA; j_gene: TRBJ1-6; len: 13; d_gene: TRBD1; CDR3nt: TGTGCCGGGGGGACAGGGGACAATTCACCCCTCCACTTT; CDR3aa: CAGGTGDNSPLHF
v_gene: TRBV21-1; abundance: NA; j_gene: TRBJ1-5; len: 13; d_gene: NA; CDR3nt: TGTGCCAGCAACGGGACAGGGGCACAGCCCCAGCATTTT; CDR3aa: CASNGTGAQPQHF
v_gene: TRBV6-5; abundance: NA; j_gene: TRBJ1-2; len: 12; d_gene: NA; CDR3nt: TGTGCCAGCAGGATGGGGGCGAGTGGCTACACCTTC; CDR3aa: CASRMGASGYTF
v_gene: TRBV7-8; abundance: NA; j_gene: TRBJ2-3; len: 14; d_gene: NA; CDR3nt: TGTGCCAGCAGCCAGGTGGGAGCCACAGATACGCAGTATTTT; CDR3aa: CASSQVGATDTQYF
v_gene: TRBV5-1; abundance: NA; j_gene: TRBJ1-1; len: 13; d_gene: NA; CDR3nt: TGCGCCAGCAGCCCGACAGCGAACACTGAAGCTTTCTTT; CDR3aa: CASSPTANTEAFF
v_gene: TRBV13; abundance: NA; j_gene: TRBJ2-7; len: 13; d_gene: NA; CDR3nt: TGTGCCAGCAGCTTTGGGCGCTCCTACGAGCAGTACTTC; CDR3aa: CASSFGRSYEQYF
v_gene: TRBV7-6; abundance: NA; j_gene: TRBJ1-4; len: 13; d_gene: NA; CDR3nt: TGTGCCAGCAGCTCCACGGGGAATGAAAAACTGTTTTTT; CDR3aa: CASSSTGNEKLFF
v_gene: TRBV13; abundance: NA; j_gene: TRBJ2-5; len: 12; d_gene: NA; CDR3nt: TGTGCCAGCAGCTCTACTCTAGAGACCCAGTACTTC; CDR3aa: CASSSTLETQYF
v_gene: TRBV27; abundance: few; j_gene: TRBJ2-7; len: 14; d_gene: NA; CDR3nt: TGTGCCAGCAGTGCACAGGGAGTTATCTACGAGCAGTACTTC; CDR3aa: CASSAQGVIYEQYF
v_gene: TRBV13; abundance: NA; j_gene: TRBJ2-7; len: 15; d_gene: TRBD1; CDR3nt: TGTGCCAGCAGCTTACGTGGACAGGGGTTCCACGAGCAGTACTTC; CDR3aa: CASSLRGQGFHEQYF
v_gene: TRBV7-2; abundance: NA; j_gene: TRBJ2-7; len: 14; d_gene: TRBD1; CDR3nt: TGTGCCAGCAGCTCGACAGGGAAAGTGTACGAGCAGTACTTC; CDR3aa: CASSSTGKVYEQYF
v_gene: TRBV4-1; abundance: NA; j_gene: TRBJ1-1; len: 15; d_gene: NA; CDR3nt: TGCGCCAGCAGCCAAGAAGGGGTAGTGAACACTGAAGCTTTCTTT; CDR3aa: CASSQEGVVNTEAFF
v_gene: TRBV27; abundance: NA; j_gene: TRBJ1-1; len: 15; d_gene: NA; CDR3nt: TGTGCCAGCACCTCACTAGGAGGGATGAACACTGAAGCTTTCTTT; CDR3aa: CASTSLGGMNTEAFF
v_gene: TRBV15; abundance: NA; j_gene: TRBJ2-2; len: 17; d_gene: TRBD2; CDR3nt: TGTGCCACCAGCAGATACGGACTAGCGGGGGCCACCGGGGAGCTGTTTTTT; CDR3aa: CATSRYGLAGATGELFF
v_gene: TRBV6-4; abundance: few; j_gene: TRBJ2-1; len: 13; d_gene: TRBD2; CDR3nt: TGTGCCAGCAGCGGGGGGGCCTACAATGAGCAGTTCTTC; CDR3aa: CASSGGAYNEQFF
v_gene: TRBV4-2; abundance: NA; j_gene: TRBJ2-1; len: 16; d_gene: TRBD2; CDR3nt: TGTGCCAGCAGCCATGGGAGCGGGGGGGACTACAATGAGCAGTTCTTC; CDR3aa: CASSHGSGGDYNEQFF
v_gene: TRBV15; abundance: NA; j_gene: TRBJ1-1; len: 15; d_gene: NA; CDR3nt: TGTGCCACCAGCAGATGGGGGGGAGCGGACACTGAAGCTTTCTTT; CDR3aa: CATSRWGGADTEAFF
v_gene: TRBV7-8; abundance: NA; j_gene: TRBJ1-1; len: 13; d_gene: NA; CDR3nt: TGTGCCAGCAGCTATCATCTGAACACTGAAGCTTTCTTT; CDR3aa: CASSYHLNTEAFF
v_gene: TRBV6-5; abundance: NA; j_gene: TRBJ1-2; len: 14; d_gene: NA; CDR3nt: TGTGCCAGCAGTTACTCGAGCGGAGGCTATGGCTACACCTTC; CDR3aa: CASSYSSGGYGYTF
v_gene: TRBV7-9; abundance: NA; j_gene: TRBJ2-1; len: 15; d_gene: NA; CDR3nt: TGTGCCAGCAGCCCTGACACGGCCCCGACCAATGAGCAGTTCTTC; CDR3aa: CASSPDTAPTNEQFF
v_gene: TRBV9; abundance: NA; j_gene: TRBJ2-1; len: 15; d_gene: NA; CDR3nt: TGTGCCAGCGGAGGGACGGGGAGCTCCTACAATGAGCAGTTCTTC; CDR3aa: CASGGTGSSYNEQFF